The sample holds many counts of the clone carrying this TCR beta chain. Its antigen is not identified. Preparation of the TCRbeta library used unique molecular identifiers. TCRdb recomputed calls from the PCR reads with MiXCR, one row per CDR3 protein. The profile shows about 240,000 distinct CDR3 sequences, roughly a quarter of them singletons. These data originate in a study of T-cell reconstitution after alpha-beta-depleted transplantation in children. Points from the study as a whole: By about two months after transplant, alpha-beta T cells reportedly arose from several hundred graft clones that had expanded. T-cell numbers and diversity, one year after transplant, stemmed largely from T cells that were newly produced. Surviving recipient T cells and intrathymic progenitors accounted for some patients' high TCRbeta diversity at day 60.

The TCR originated in a girl aged 2 to 10 with Fanconi anemia, due to receive a stem cell transplant. The material sequenced was PBMCs, taken before TCRalphabeta/CD19-depleted stem cell transplant.

CDR3: CASSLDPGYEQYF. CDR3 coding DNA: TGCGCCAGCAGCTTGGACCCAGGCTACGAGCAGTACTTC. V usage is TRBV5-1 and J usage is TRBJ2-7; D remains unclear. This CDR3 is built from 13 residues. Trimming stripped 0 bases from V and 3 bases from J, with 7 bases between. Germline V lookup: CDR1 SGHRS, CDR2 YFSETQ.